This T cell receptor beta chain derives from a study of radiation and T cells in renal cell carcinoma. Time point of the sample: blood 2 weeks post-SBRT. Treatment noted: 15 Gy SBRT to primary tumor, nephrectomy 4 weeks later. Profiling relied on immunoSEQ multiplex PCR, and the TCRdb table lists in-frame clones only, not all of them. The sample gives 45,000 to 55,000 clones, less than 85% of which show up once; around 28% is in the top ten. CDR3 length equals 14 residues. The rearrangement links TRBV21-1 to TRBJ1-4; TRBD1 is taken as the D call from the table, unchecked against the DNA. TRBV21-1 is an annotated pseudogene. Material: blood, obtained from a patient whose treatment included radiotherapy and nephrectomy. This clonotype was obtained from a woman aged 65 to 85 with renal cell carcinoma. The CDR3 coding sequence is TGTGCCAGCAGCAAAACAGGGGAGAACGAAAAACTGTTTTTT. It is translated as CASSKTGENEKLFF.